These T cell receptor beta chains were read from a single sample in a study of shared clonotypes between healthy human individuals. Data came from immunoSEQ multiplex PCR; TCRdb stores just in-frame clones and leaves some out. The sample lists hundreds of thousands of clones; more than 70% were seen once. The specimen was PBMCs. These receptors originate from a middle-aged woman in good health. Some clones in this sample may be carry-over from other donors' samples. Both conserved end residues are part of each CDR3. The D gene is left open where the match is weak. Only part of the rows carry a size: once, few, many, or a class if the clone is expanded.

j_call,d_call,clone_size,v_call,cdr3_aa,cdr3_nt
TRBJ2-7,NA,NA,TRBV7-8,CASSPPWVYEQYF,TGTGCCAGCAGCCCGCCGTGGGTCTACGAGCAGTACTTC
TRBJ2-1,NA,NA,TRBV7-3,CASSSGAPDNEQFF,TGTGCCAGCAGCTCGGGGGCTCCCGACAATGAGCAGTTCTTC
TRBJ1-3,NA,NA,TRBV30,CAWSNTGSGNTIYF,TGTGCCTGGAGTAACACCGGCTCTGGAAACACCATATATTTT
TRBJ1-4,NA,once,TRBV19,CASSIDASGTNLMKLFF,TGTGCCAGTAGTATAGACGCCTCCGGGACAAACCTGATGAAACTGTTTTTT
TRBJ2-2,TRBD1,NA,TRBV5-6,CASSQPGQGVSGELFF,TGTGCCAGCAGCCAACCGGGACAGGGGGTTTCCGGGGAGCTGTTTTTT
TRBJ1-5,NA,few,TRBV7-8,CASSQQTSNQPQHF,TGTGCCAGCAGCCAACAGACTAGCAATCAGCCCCAGCATTTT
TRBJ2-6,NA,once,TRBV9,CASSADKETNVLTF,TGTGCCAGCAGCGCGGATAAGGAGACCAACGTCCTGACTTTC
TRBJ2-5,TRBD2,NA,TRBV18,CASSPTSGETQYF,TGTGCCAGCTCACCGACTAGCGGCGAGACCCAGTACTTC
TRBJ2-5,NA,NA,TRBV28,CASRQTEGFQEAQYF,TGCGCCAGCAGACAAACGGAGGGCTTCCAAGAGGCCCAGTACTTC
TRBJ2-3,NA,NA,TRBV30,CAWANLGPRPDTDTQYF,TGTGCCTGGGCCAACCTCGGGCCCAGGCCCGACACAGATACGCAGTATTTT
TRBJ1-2,TRBD1,few,TRBV5-1,CASSRDDRGYGYTF,TGCGCCAGCAGCCGCGACGACAGGGGATATGGCTACACCTTC
TRBJ2-3,TRBD1,NA,TRBV27,CASSPIRQGQTSDTQYF,TGTGCCAGCAGCCCCATCAGACAGGGTCAGACTTCAGATACGCAGTATTTT
TRBJ2-3,NA,NA,TRBV9,CASSLGGISLTDTQYF,TGTGCCAGCAGCTTGGGGGGTATCAGCCTCACAGATACGCAGTATTTT
TRBJ2-2,NA,NA,TRBV4-2,CASSQERQTGELFF,TGTGCCAGCAGCCAAGAACGCCAGACCGGGGAGCTGTTTTTT
TRBJ2-5,TRBD1,once,TRBV5-1,CASTPRQGYQETQYF,TGCGCCAGCACCCCCCGACAGGGATACCAAGAGACCCAGTACTTC
TRBJ2-2,TRBD2,NA,TRBV18,CASSGGLAGYTGELFF,TGTGCCAGCTCCGGGGGTCTAGCGGGATACACCGGGGAGCTGTTTTTT
TRBJ2-1,NA,NA,TRBV15,CATSREGRDSAYNEQFF,TGTGCCACCAGCAGAGAAGGACGGGACTCCGCCTACAATGAGCAGTTCTTC
TRBJ2-7,TRBD2,NA,TRBV28,CASSFQGLGIYEQYF,TGTGCCAGCAGTTTCCAGGGACTAGGAATCTACGAGCAGTACTTC
TRBJ1-4,TRBD1,NA,TRBV30,CAWGRGRVEEKLFF,TGTGCCTGGGGCAGGGGGCGTGTTGAAGAAAAACTGTTTTTT
TRBJ1-3,TRBD1,NA,TRBV5-8,CASSTPDRGTGNTIYF,TGTGCCAGCAGCACTCCGGACAGGGGTACAGGAAACACCATATATTTT
TRBJ1-2,TRBD1,NA,TRBV29-1,CSVAGDRGRSYGYTF,TGCAGCGTTGCGGGGGACAGGGGGCGAAGCTATGGCTACACCTTC
TRBJ1-2,NA,NA,TRBV7-9,CASSPWTDTNYGYTF,TGTGCCAGCAGCCCTTGGACAGACACTAACTATGGCTACACCTTC
TRBJ2-1,NA,NA,TRBV7-2,CASGRVLGGVDEQFF,TGTGCCAGCGGCAGAGTACTCGGGGGTGTGGATGAGCAGTTCTTC
TRBJ1-1,NA,NA,TRBV10-2,CASSESLGARQNTEAFF,TGCGCCAGCAGTGAGTCGTTGGGCGCCAGACAGAACACTGAAGCTTTCTTT
TRBJ2-1,NA,NA,TRBV4-2,CASSQVLATYNEQFF,TGTGCCAGCAGCCAAGTTCTAGCTACCTACAATGAGCAGTTCTTC
TRBJ1-1,NA,NA,TRBV6-6,CAGSNDLKAFF,TGTGCCGGCAGCAACGACTTAAAAGCTTTCTTT
TRBJ2-2,NA,few,TRBV5-1,CASSLALNTGELFF,TGCGCCAGCAGCTTGGCCCTGAACACCGGGGAGCTGTTTTTT
TRBJ2-3,TRBD1,NA,TRBV5-1,CASSRTGYGTDTQYF,TGCGCCAGCAGCAGGACAGGGTATGGCACAGATACGCAGTATTTT
TRBJ1-1,NA,once,TRBV5-4,CASSLEARGAFF,TGTGCCAGCAGCTTGGAGGCCAGGGGAGCTTTCTTT
TRBJ2-7,TRBD1,NA,TRBV30,CAWGQGARPYEQYF,TGTGCCTGGGGACAGGGGGCGCGGCCCTACGAGCAGTACTTC
TRBJ1-1,NA,NA,TRBV7-9,CATQSGTVYTEAFF,TGTGCCACCCAATCGGGCACAGTTTACACTGAAGCTTTCTTT
TRBJ2-3,TRBD2,NA,TRBV7-6,CASSHSGSVADTQYF,TGTGCCAGCAGCCATAGCGGGAGTGTTGCAGATACGCAGTATTTT
TRBJ2-7,TRBD1,NA,TRBV30,CAWSIGGDVYEQYF,TGTGCCTGGAGTATAGGGGGCGATGTATACGAGCAGTACTTC
TRBJ2-3,TRBD1,NA,TRBV7-8,CASSLQGETDTQYF,TGTGCCAGCAGCTTACAGGGGGAGACAGATACGCAGTATTTT
TRBJ2-7,TRBD1,NA,TRBV30,CAWEGRGGRYEQYF,TGTGCCTGGGAGGGGAGAGGGGGCCGCTACGAGCAGTACTTC
TRBJ2-5,TRBD2,NA,TRBV5-1,CASSPRSLAGAGGTQYF,TGCGCCAGCAGCCCACGATCACTAGCGGGAGCGGGTGGGACCCAGTACTTC
TRBJ2-2,NA,few,TRBV1,CTSSPYRTTNTGELFF,TGCACCAGCAGCCCCTACCGGACCACGAACACCGGGGAGCTGTTTTTT
TRBJ2-7,TRBD2,NA,TRBV11-1,CASSLVAGVSYEQYF,TGTGCCAGCAGCTTAGTAGCGGGAGTGTCCTACGAGCAGTACTTC
TRBJ2-7,TRBD1,once,TRBV28,CASRVTGATYEQYF,TGTGCCAGCAGGGTGACAGGGGCTACCTACGAGCAGTACTTC
TRBJ2-7,NA,NA,TRBV5-1,CASSLGTYEQYF,TGCGCCAGCAGCTTGGGGACCTACGAGCAGTACTTC
TRBJ1-5,NA,NA,TRBV2,CASSEGGFSSQPRHF,TGTGCCAGCAGTGAAGGGGGATTTAGCAGTCAGCCCCGGCATTTT
TRBJ1-2,TRBD1,NA,TRBV29-1,CSVERTGGVYGYTF,TGCAGCGTTGAAAGGACAGGGGGCGTCTATGGCTACACCTTC
TRBJ2-7,NA,NA,TRBV6-1,CASSEGLRSDPPVYEQYF,TGTGCCAGCAGTGAAGGTCTGAGGTCGGACCCACCTGTCTACGAGCAGTACTTC
TRBJ2-1,TRBD2,NA,TRBV27,CASSRLAGGYNEQFF,TGTGCCAGCAGTAGACTAGCCGGAGGCTACAATGAGCAGTTCTTC
TRBJ2-6,TRBD2,NA,TRBV6-6,CASRPVGAGGVNVLTF,TGTGCCAGCAGACCCGTTGGAGCGGGAGGTGTCAACGTCCTGACTTTC
TRBJ2-3,NA,NA,TRBV7-8,CASSSQGQDTQYF,TGTGCCAGCAGCTCTCAGGGACAAGATACGCAGTATTTT
TRBJ2-2,TRBD1,NA,TRBV6-6,CASSYRTGYTGELFF,TGTGCCAGCAGTTACCGGACAGGCTACACCGGGGAGCTGTTTTTT
TRBJ2-3,TRBD2,NA,TRBV7-6,CASSLPGLAGVGDTQYF,TGTGCCAGCAGCCTCCCGGGACTAGCGGGAGTTGGAGATACGCAGTATTTT
TRBJ1-4,NA,few,TRBV30,CAWSVGATNEKLFF,TGTGCCTGGAGTGTAGGAGCAACTAATGAAAAACTGTTTTTT
TRBJ2-1,NA,once,TRBV18,CASSLGQYQFF,TGTGCCAGCTCACTGGGACAATATCAGTTCTTC
TRBJ2-3,TRBD1,many,TRBV2,CASSGQGISTDTQYF,TGTGCCAGCAGTGGACAGGGTATAAGCACAGATACGCAGTATTTT
TRBJ2-7,NA,NA,TRBV19,CASSMDRLSYEQYF,TGTGCCAGTAGTATGGACAGATTGTCCTACGAGCAGTACTTC
TRBJ1-4,NA,NA,TRBV11-2,CASSPGGGGGEKLFF,TGTGCCAGCAGCCCCGGTGGGGGCGGGGGTGAAAAACTGTTTTTT
TRBJ1-1,TRBD1,NA,TRBV7-3,CASSSDRRTEAFF,TGTGCCAGCAGCTCGGACAGGCGGACTGAAGCTTTCTTT
TRBJ1-5,NA,NA,TRBV9,CASSPGGSSNQPQHF,TGTGCCAGCTCACCTGGGGGGTCTAGCAATCAGCCCCAGCATTTT
TRBJ2-1,TRBD2,NA,TRBV28,CASSAGTSLYNEQFF,TGTGCCAGCAGTGCCGGGACTAGCCTATACAATGAGCAGTTCTTC
TRBJ2-1,TRBD2,NA,TRBV5-1,CASSLQGLAGYADEQFF,TGCGCCAGCAGCCTCCAGGGACTAGCGGGATATGCGGATGAGCAATTCTTC